A single sample is the source of the 29 T cell receptor beta chains below, sequenced in a study of CD8 T cells in Susac syndrome. The RNA, about 0.45 to 1 ug, was put through reverse transcription using random hexamers. TCRdb re-called the immunoSEQ multiplex PCR reads through MiXCR, storing one row per CDR3 protein. The sample has some 200,000 distinct CDR3 sequences, about 95% seen once; the top ten hold around 0.15%. Sequenced input: CD8+ T cells from PBMCs. Source of these receptors: a human donor with Susac syndrome.

The chain has TRBV6-5 and TRBJ1-2; D not certain. The CDR3 runs 13 residues. Germline-derived CDR1 and CDR2 are MNHEY and SVGAGI. V was shortened by 2 bases and J by 6 bases, with 10 bases between the two germline ends. The CDR3 coding sequence is TGTGCCAGCAGTTACCGGGTCTTAGATGGCTACACCTTC. This codes for CASSYRVLDGYTF.

V gene TRBV10-2 combines with J gene TRBJ2-7; D ambiguous. Germline CDR1 and CDR2: WSHSY and SAAADI. CDR3 length: 11 residues. Trimming removed 8 bases at V and 3 bases at J, with 8 bases between. The CDR3 region is CASLVVYEQYF. The CDR3 DNA follows: TGCGCCAGCCTAGTGGTCTACGAGCAGTACTTC.

The table lists this clonotype with a count of one. V is TRBV4-2 and J is TRBJ2-1; TRBD2 matches 12 bases. The length of the CDR3 is 14 residues. V was clipped by 7 bases and J by 4 bases; unmatched bases: 2. Germline CDR1 and CDR2: LGHNA and YNFKEQ. The CDR3 protein is CASTGTSGYNEQFF. For the CDR3, the DNA is TGTGCCAGCACCGGGACTAGCGGGTACAATGAGCAGTTCTTC.

This sequence joins TRBV5-1 and TRBJ2-1; 10 bases match TRBD2. The CDR3 length is 15 residues. With V trimmed by 3 bases and J by 5 bases, 5 bases remained unmatched. Germline V gene sequence: CDR1 SGHRS, CDR2 YFSETQ. The CDR3 protein is CASSWSGGANNEQFF. The CDR3 DNA reads as TGCGCCAGCAGCTGGAGCGGGGGGGCAAACAATGAGCAGTTCTTC. Variable domain in full (rest from reference TRBV5-1 and TRBJ2-1): KAGVTQTPRYLIKTRGQQVTLSCSPISGHRSVSWYQQTPGQGLQFLFEYFSETQRNKGNFPGRFSGRQFSNSRSEMNVSTLELGDSALYLCASSWSGGANNEQFFGPGTRLTVL.

The sample holds a few counts of this clonotype. The V call is TRBV3-1, the J call TRBJ1-5, with D possibly matching TRBD1 (5 bases). The germline V gene encodes CDR1 LGHDT and CDR2 YNNKEL (reference sequence). With 1 base removed from V and 4 bases from J, the gap between germline ends came to 8 bases. The CDR3 extends over 14 amino acids. The CDR3 region has the DNA TGTGCCAGCAGCCAAGGTGGGGGAAATCAGCCCCAGCATTTT. Protein: CASSQGGGNQPQHF.

The J gene is TRBJ1-4, the V gene TRBV7-9; the D is unclear. The CDR3 length is 15 residues. Looked up from germline, CDR1 is SEHNR and CDR2 is FQNEAQ (reference sequence). The V gene lost 0 bases and the J gene lost 4 bases, with 9 bases spanning the gap. DNA of the CDR3: TGTGCCAGCAGCTTAGCCGCGGATATTAATGAAAAACTGTTTTTT. Encoded protein: CASSLAADINEKLFF.

This sequence joins TRBV29-1 and TRBJ1-2; 11 nucleotides align to TRBD1. The germline gives CDR1 SQVTM, CDR2 ANQGSEA. V gave up 3 bases and J gave up 6 bases; unmatched junction bases: 9. The CDR3 has 15 residues. The CDR3 sequence is CSVDNRTGGRNGYTF. The CDR3 coding sequence is TGCAGCGTTGATAACAGGACAGGGGGCCGGAATGGCTACACCTTC.

J is TRBJ1-2 and V is TRBV6-2 or TRBV6-3, with 11 bases lining up with TRBD1. This CDR3 has 16 amino acids. V gave up 5 bases and J gave up 4 bases; unmatched junction bases: 9. CDR1 MNHEY and CDR2 SVGEGT come from the germline V gene. The DNA of the CDR3 is TGTGCCAGCAGTGACGGGACAGGGGGGATCGGCTATGGCTACACCTTC. This translates into CASSDGTGGIGYGYTF.

V is TRBV2 and J is TRBJ2-5; the D is unclear. V was shortened by 4 bases and J by 1 base, with 10 bases between the two germline ends. CDR1 is SNHLY, CDR2 FYNNEI, per germline. This CDR3 is 14 amino acids long. CDR3 residues: CASSVQSPQETQYF. DNA of the CDR3: TGTGCCAGCAGTGTACAGTCCCCCCAAGAGACCCAGTACTTC.

This chain joins TRBV3-1 and TRBJ2-3; 7 nucleotides align to TRBD1. The length of the CDR3 is 12 residues. Germline CDR1 and CDR2: LGHDT and YNNKEL (reference sequence). V was clipped by 8 bases and J by 8 bases; unmatched bases: 7. CDR3 DNA: TGTGCCAGCCAGGGGGATGATGGTACGCAGTATTTT. Encoded protein: CASQGDDGTQYF.

V and J are TRBV6-5 and TRBJ1-1, with no clear D. Germline V gives CDR1 MNHEY, CDR2 SVGAGI. This CDR3 region has 11 residues. With 2 bases removed from V and 7 bases from J, the gap between germline ends came to 5 bases. This chain's CDR3 is CASSYRHEAFF. The CDR3 nucleotides read TGTGCCAGCAGTTACCGCCATGAAGCTTTCTTT.

The V call is TRBV12-3 or TRBV12-4, the J call TRBJ1-1; a weak D match, TRBD1 (5 bases). This CDR3 is built from 15 residues. Deletions cut 4 bases from V and 5 bases from J, with 17 bases between. The CDR3 is CASSSRTGPSTEAFF. CDR3 coding DNA: TGTGCCAGCAGTTCTCGTACAGGTCCCTCTACTGAAGCTTTCTTT.

The CDR3 bases are TGCAGTGCTAGAGATCAGGGCAGCCCCTACGAGCAGTACTTC. Translation gives CSARDQGSPYEQYF. The chain recombines TRBV20-1 with TRBJ2-7; maybe TRBD1 (5 bases). In germline, CDR1 is DFQATT, CDR2 SNEGSKA (reference sequence). The CDR3 has 14 amino acids. V was pared by 0 bases and J by 2 bases, with 11 bases between.

The chain has TRBV7-2 and TRBJ2-1, with TRBD1 matching over 7 bases. Losses at the gene ends were 6 bases for V and 4 bases for J; bases not matched to a gene: 9. The CDR3 consists of 15 residues. Looked up from germline, CDR1 is SGHTA and CDR2 is FQGNSA. The CDR3 DNA follows: TGTGCCAGCAGACAACACAGGGGATTGTACAATGAGCAGTTCTTC. Its translation: CASRQHRGLYNEQFF.

The genes are TRBV6-5 and TRBJ2-7; possible D gene TRBD1, 6 bases. The CDR3 sequence is 14 residues long. Germline CDR1 is MNHEY and CDR2 is SVGAGI. V lost 2 bases, J lost 5 bases, and 13 bases lay in between. CDR3 sequence: CASSYEGKGDEQYF. The CDR3, as DNA: TGTGCCAGCAGTTACGAGGGCAAGGGGGACGAGCAGTACTTC.

The chain joins TRBV27 to TRBJ2-1; weak D call: TRBD2 (5 bases). The V gene's germline CDR1 is MNHEY and CDR2 SMNVEV (reference sequence). CDR3 size: 15 residues. Trimming left V 5 bases short and J 3 bases short, with 14 bases between. The CDR3 DNA sequence: TGTGCCAGCAGTCCGTCCATGGAGGTCTACAATGAGCAGTTCTTC. Encoded protein: CASSPSMEVYNEQFF.

The chain carries TRBV15 and TRBJ2-1; 7 positions match TRBD1. The trim removed 2 bases at V and 3 bases at J, leaving 10 bases unmatched. The CDR3 covers 17 residues. CDR1 and CDR2 (germline): LNHNV, YYDKDF (reference sequence). CDR3 sequence (DNA): TGTGCCACCAGCAGACCCGGGACAGTGAGCCACTACAATGAGCAGTTCTTC. This encodes CATSRPGTVSHYNEQFF.

The chain links TRBV21-1 to TRBJ2-7; TRBD1, the table's D call, was not compared with the DNA. TRBV21-1 constitutes a pseudogene. CDR3 length: 17 amino acids. CDR3 sequence reads: CASSNALGGVSSYEQYF. The CDR3 DNA follows: TGTGCCAGCAGCAACGCTTTAGGGGGGGTCAGCTCCTACGAGCAGTACTTC.

This sequence joins TRBV5-6 and TRBJ1-1, with 7 bases matching TRBD1. In germline, CDR1 is SGHDT, CDR2 YYEEEE. The CDR3 is 16 amino acids. V shed 2 bases and J 6 bases; nucleotides not matched to a gene: 13. The CDR3 DNA follows: TGTGCCAGCAGCTTCGATTACAGGGGTGAGTGGGCTGAAGCTTTCTTT. It yields the protein CASSFDYRGEWAEAFF.

J is TRBJ2-7 and V is TRBV7-9; 7 positions match TRBD1. With V trimmed by 5 bases and J by 3 bases, 7 bases remained unmatched. Germline assignment: CDR1 SEHNR and CDR2 FQNEAQ (reference sequence). The CDR3 extends over 14 amino acids. CDR3 in amino acids: CASSPTDRNYEQYF. CDR3 sequence (DNA): TGTGCCAGCAGCCCTACGGACAGGAACTACGAGCAGTACTTC.

In nucleotides, the CDR3 is TGTGCCAGCAGTTTAGACAGGGCCCAAGAGACCCAGTACTTC. It translates to CASSLDRAQETQYF. The chain employs TRBV28 and TRBJ2-5, with 7 bases aligning to TRBD1. Per the germline V gene, CDR1 is MDHEN and CDR2 is SYDVKM. The length of the CDR3 is 14 residues. V lost 2 bases, J lost 1 base, and 1 base stayed unmatched.

This CDR3 is CASSLTVTGETQYF. The CDR3 bases are TGTGCCAGCAGCCTCACAGTAACCGGGGAGACCCAGTACTTC. The V gene is TRBV7-3, the J gene TRBJ2-5; D is undetermined. The CDR3 loop spans 14 amino acids. Germline V gene lookup returns CDR1 SGHTA and CDR2 FQGTGA. V was cut by 5 bases and J by 5 bases, with 15 bases left in between. The full variable domain, its missing parts supplied by reference TRBV7-3 and TRBJ2-5, is GAGVSQTPSNKVTEKGKYVELRCDPISGHTALYWYRQSLGQGPEFLIYFQGTGAADDSGLPNDRFFAVRPEGSVSTLKIQRTERGDSAVYLCASSLTVTGETQYFGPGTRLLVL.

The chain is built from TRBV10-2 and TRBJ1-2; D remains unclear. V dropped 0 bases and J dropped 8 bases, with 10 bases sitting between them. Germline V lookup: CDR1 WSHSY, CDR2 SAAADI. This CDR3 contains 13 residues. CDR3: CASSESSGWGYTF. As DNA, the CDR3 is TGCGCCAGCAGTGAGTCGAGCGGATGGGGCTACACCTTC.

The chain employs TRBV27 and TRBJ2-1; 8 positions agree with TRBD1. J lost 5 bases, V lost 1 base, and 4 bases had no gene match. The germline CDR1 and CDR2 sequences are MNHEY and SMNVEV (reference sequence). This CDR3 is built from 15 residues. Written as DNA, the CDR3 is TGTGCCAGCAGTTTATTTGAGGACAGGGACAATGAGCAGTTCTTC. It encodes CASSLFEDRDNEQFF.

The chain joins TRBV4-2 to TRBJ1-1; no reliable D call. There are 15 residues in the CDR3. Between the trimmed V and J ends, which lost 0 bases and 0 bases, there was a span of 8 bases. The germline gives CDR1 LGHNA, CDR2 YNFKEQ. CDR3 coding DNA: TGTGCCAGCAGCCAAGAACAGTCCATGAACACTGAAGCTTTCTTT. The encoded protein is CASSQEQSMNTEAFF.

The V call is TRBV1, the J call TRBJ2-3; no check of the table's D call, TRBD2, against the DNA was made. TRBV1 is a pseudogene segment. The CDR3 loop spans 16 amino acids. CDR3 coding DNA: TGCACCAGCAGCCAGGCCTCTAGCGGACGCACAGATACGCAGTATTTT. It is translated as CTSSQASSGRTDTQYF.

The chain links TRBV3-1 to TRBJ2-1; 10 bases match TRBD2. CDR1 is LGHDT and CDR2 is YNNKEL in the germline V gene (reference sequence). This CDR3 is built from 21 residues. After removal of 4 bases from V and 0 bases from J, the junction contained 18 bases not matched to a gene. The CDR3 sequence is CASSRLPGLAGGTSSYNEQFF. In DNA form, the CDR3 reads TGTGCCAGCAGCCGGCTACCCGGGTTAGCGGGGGGCACGAGCTCCTACAATGAGCAGTTCTTC.

This chain joins TRBV13 and TRBJ2-5, with D tentatively TRBD2 (6 bases). Germline assignment: CDR1 PRHDT and CDR2 FYEKMQ (reference sequence). The V end was cut by 7 bases, the J end by 5 bases, with 14 bases between. This CDR3 has 13 residues. The CDR3: CASKELARETQYF. The CDR3 coding sequence is TGTGCCAGCAAGGAACTAGCTAGGGAGACCCAGTACTTC.

This sequence joins TRBV12-3 or TRBV12-4 and TRBJ2-7; 7 nucleotides align to TRBD2. With 5 bases clipped from V and 9 bases from J, the junction kept 7 bases outside the gene matches. CDR3 length equals 12 residues. CDR3 protein: CASSERDEGQYF. The CDR3, as DNA: TGTGCCAGCAGTGAGCGGGACGAGGGGCAGTACTTC.